Following are 19 T cell receptor beta chains from one sample sequenced in a study of cytotoxic CD8 clonotypes in ibrutinib-treated CLL. Profiling relied on immunoSEQ multiplex PCR, and the TCRdb table lists in-frame clones only, not all of them. Here the sample spans approximately 190,000 clones, just over 70% being singletons. Sequencing used PBMCs, obtained after 12 months of ibrutinib treatment. The receptors derive from a human donor with chronic lymphocytic leukemia.

The chain couples TRBV5-1 to TRBJ2-2, with a tentative D call TRBD1 (6 bases). V lost 0 bases, J lost 5 bases, and 17 bases lay in between. CDR1 and CDR2 from the germline V gene are SGHRS and YFSETQ. The CDR3 is 17 residues long. This chain's CDR3 is CASSLAIRTADTGELFF. CDR3 bases: TGCGCCAGCAGCTTGGCCATCCGGACAGCGGATACCGGGGAGCTGTTTTTT.

The CDR3: CASSPRQQETQYF. CDR3 nucleotides: TGTGCCAGCAGCCCCCGACAGCAAGAGACCCAGTACTTC. The rearrangement joins TRBV9 to TRBJ2-5; D perhaps matches TRBD1 (5 bases). V was clipped by 4 bases and J by 2 bases, with 9 bases between them. This CDR3 spans 13 amino acids. The V gene's germline CDR1 is SGDLS and CDR2 YYNGEE.

The chain has TRBV30 and TRBJ2-3; D unresolved. V was cut by 0 bases and J by 4 bases, with 14 bases left in between. From germline, CDR1 is GTSNPN and CDR2 SVGIG (reference sequence). This CDR3 is built from 15 residues. CDR3 nucleotides: TGTGCCTGGAGTGTAGGTGACCGGAGATCAGATACGCAGTATTTT. This codes for CAWSVGDRRSDTQYF.

The chain couples TRBV6-6 to TRBJ1-5; 8 bases fit TRBD1. The V gene's germline CDR1 is MNHNY and CDR2 SVGAGI (reference sequence). The V segment lost 6 bases and the J segment 7 bases; nucleotides outside the gene matches: 14. This CDR3 comprises 16 residues. CDR3: CASSPARGQGSQPQHF. The CDR3 DNA reads as TGTGCCAGCAGCCCAGCCAGGGGGCAGGGGTCCCAGCCCCAGCATTTT.

The chain is built from TRBV9 and TRBJ1-2, with 7 bases identical to TRBD1. The length of the CDR3 is 12 residues. Germline values: CDR1 SGDLS, CDR2 YYNGEE. J lost 10 bases, V lost 4 bases, and 7 bases had no gene match. CDR3 coding DNA: TGTGCCAGCAGCCCCCGACAGGGAGACTACACCTTC. This sequence encodes CASSPRQGDYTF.

The rearrangement links TRBV30 to TRBJ1-2, with a tentative D call TRBD1 (5 bases). The CDR3 has 17 amino acids. Germline values: CDR1 GTSNPN, CDR2 SVGIG (reference sequence). V was clipped by 1 base and J by 1 base, with 19 bases between them. The CDR3 coding sequence is TGTGCCTGGAGTGCCCCGACGAATAGGGGCCGTAACTATGGCTACACCTTC. Its translation is CAWSAPTNRGRNYGYTF.

The chain recombines TRBV30 with TRBJ1-2, with TRBD1 matching over 7 bases. Trimming took 4 bases from V and 2 from J; bases not matched to a gene: 10. Germline CDR1 GTSNPN, CDR2 SVGIG (reference sequence). This CDR3 contains 15 residues. The CDR3 is CAWIHTQGLNYGYTF. The CDR3 region has the DNA TGTGCCTGGATTCATACACAGGGGCTCAACTATGGCTACACCTTC.

The chain links TRBV5-6 to TRBJ1-1; D gene unclear. The CDR3 has 14 residues. V was cut by 4 bases and J by 0 bases, with 10 bases left in between. CDR1 SGHDT and CDR2 YYEEEE come from the germline V gene. The DNA of the CDR3 is TGTGCCAGCAGCCTGAACCGAATGAACACTGAAGCTTTCTTT. It is translated as CASSLNRMNTEAFF.

This chain connects TRBV19 to TRBJ2-7; D is possibly TRBD1 (6 bases). The CDR3 contains 15 residues. V was cut by 1 base and J by 2 bases, with 12 bases left in between. Germline values: CDR1 LNHDA, CDR2 SQIVND (reference sequence). The CDR3 loop reads CASSIATGRAYEQYF. The CDR3 bases are TGTGCCAGTAGTATAGCGACAGGTAGAGCCTACGAGCAGTACTTC.

The chain recombines TRBV7-2 with TRBJ1-2, with no clear D. The V and J ends lost 2 bases and 2 bases respectively, with 6 bases between them. The CDR3 totals 13 residues. Germline V gene sequence: CDR1 SGHTA, CDR2 FQGNSA. The CDR3 loop is CASSLLRNYGYTF. In nucleotides, the CDR3 is TGTGCCAGCAGCTTACTCCGGAACTATGGCTACACCTTC.

The chain employs TRBV28 and TRBJ1-4; no clear D gene. Germline V gives CDR1 MDHEN, CDR2 SYDVKM. The CDR3 is 13 amino acids. The V end lost 2 bases, the J end lost 5 bases, and 6 bases lay between the germline ends. CDR3 protein: CASSLGRNEKLFF. The CDR3 DNA reads TGTGCCAGCAGTTTAGGGAGGAATGAAAAACTGTTTTTT.

J is TRBJ1-4 and V is TRBV7-7; no definite D call. Per the germline V gene, CDR1 is SSHAT and CDR2 is FNYEAQ (reference sequence). This CDR3 has 15 residues. Deletions cut 2 bases from V and 4 bases from J, with 11 bases between. The CDR3: CASSLSLEDNEKLFF. The CDR3 DNA follows: TGTGCCAGCAGCTTATCTTTAGAGGATAATGAAAAACTGTTTTTT.

The V gene is TRBV7-6, the J gene TRBJ1-3; unclear D gene. The CDR3 is 17 amino acids. Trimming stripped 0 bases from V and 4 bases from J, with 16 bases between. Germline V lookup: CDR1 SGHVS, CDR2 FNYEAQ. The CDR3 DNA reads as TGTGCCAGCAGCTTAGCCGGAAACAGTATCGCGGGAAACACCATATATTTT. Protein product: CASSLAGNSIAGNTIYF.

A single count supports this clone. The rearrangement uses TRBV9 and TRBJ2-7; TRBD2 matches at 7 bases. V gave up 0 bases and J gave up 5 bases; unmatched junction bases: 8. CDR3 length equals 15 residues. Germline CDR1 and CDR2: SGDLS and YYNGEE. The CDR3 DNA reads TGTGCCAGCAGCGTAGGGCCAGCGGGGTGGGACGAGCAGTACTTC. Residues: CASSVGPAGWDEQYF.

The genes are TRBV5-1 and TRBJ2-5; 7 positions agree with TRBD1. The CDR3 is 17 residues long. Germline values: CDR1 SGHRS, CDR2 YFSETQ. The V gene end was trimmed by 3 bases and the J gene end by 2 bases; junction bases not matched to a gene: 13. The CDR3: CASSYSGQVSGQETQYF. In DNA, the CDR3 is TGCGCCAGCAGCTATTCTGGACAGGTCTCGGGTCAAGAGACCCAGTACTTC. The variable domain in full, completed from reference TRBV5-1 and TRBJ2-5, reads KAGVTQTPRYLIKTRGQQVTLSCSPISGHRSVSWYQQTPGQGLQFLFEYFSETQRNKGNFPGRFSGRQFSNSRSEMNVSTLELGDSALYLCASSYSGQVSGQETQYFGPGTRLLVL.

This clone is a singleton in its sample. The chain employs TRBV30 and TRBJ1-6; D possibly corresponds to TRBD1 (6 bases). The germline CDR1 and CDR2 sequences are GTSNPN and SVGIG (reference sequence). V was trimmed by 3 bases and J by 10 bases, leaving 19 bases between them. This CDR3 has 15 residues. The CDR3 DNA follows: TGTGCCTGGAGCCCACTTAAACATCAGGGGTCACCCCTCCACTTT. This encodes CAWSPLKHQGSPLHF.

This clone was seen only a few times. V is TRBV7-8 and J is TRBJ1-2; D is unresolved. CDR3 length equals 12 residues. Germline-derived CDR1 and CDR2 are SGHVS and FQNEAQ. The V gene lost 4 bases and the J gene lost 3 bases, with 6 bases spanning the gap. The CDR3 sequence: CASSSEYYGYTF. DNA of the CDR3: TGTGCCAGCAGCTCCGAGTACTATGGCTACACCTTC.

The rearrangement links TRBV6-1 to TRBJ1-3; D remains unclear. V lost 7 bases to trimming and J lost 7 bases, with 14 bases between them. Germline V gives CDR1 MNHNS, CDR2 SASEGT. The length of the CDR3 is 13 residues. CDR3 nucleotide sequence: TGTGCCAGCATTGCCGACTATGGGAACACCATATATTTT. It is translated as CASIADYGNTIYF.

V gene TRBV7-2 combines with J gene TRBJ2-7, with 16 bases fitting TRBD2. The CDR3 spans 16 residues. V lost 8 bases and J lost 7; bases outside the gene matches: 11. CDR1 is SGHTA, CDR2 FQGNSA, per germline. Here the CDR3 reads CASSGLAGGPKREQYF. The CDR3 DNA reads TGTGCCAGCTCGGGACTAGCGGGAGGGCCGAAGAGAGAGCAGTACTTC.